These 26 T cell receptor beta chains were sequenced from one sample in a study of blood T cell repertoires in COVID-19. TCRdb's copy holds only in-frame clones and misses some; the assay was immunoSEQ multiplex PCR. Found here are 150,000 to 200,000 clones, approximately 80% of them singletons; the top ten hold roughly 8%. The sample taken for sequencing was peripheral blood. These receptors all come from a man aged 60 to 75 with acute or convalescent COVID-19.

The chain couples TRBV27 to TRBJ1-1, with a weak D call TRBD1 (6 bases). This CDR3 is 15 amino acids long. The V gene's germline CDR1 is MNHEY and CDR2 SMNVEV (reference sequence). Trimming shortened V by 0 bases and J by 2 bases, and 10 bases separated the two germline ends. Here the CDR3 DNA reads TGTGCCAGCAGTTTATCTTGGGGGGGCAACACTGAAGCTTTCTTT. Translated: CASSLSWGGNTEAFF.

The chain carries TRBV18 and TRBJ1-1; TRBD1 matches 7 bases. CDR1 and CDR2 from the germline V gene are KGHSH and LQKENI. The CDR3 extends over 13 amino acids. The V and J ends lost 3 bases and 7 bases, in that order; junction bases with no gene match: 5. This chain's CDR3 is CASSPPTGSEAFF. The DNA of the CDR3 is TGTGCCAGCTCACCCCCGACAGGGAGTGAAGCTTTCTTT.

DNA for the CDR3: TGTGCCAGCAGGCGGACAGAAATATACGAGCAGTACTTC. Translated: CASRRTEIYEQYF. The gene calls are TRBV12-3 or TRBV12-4 and TRBJ2-7; perhaps TRBD1 as D (6 bases). The CDR3 totals 13 residues. V lost 6 bases to trimming and J lost 4 bases, with 13 bases between them.

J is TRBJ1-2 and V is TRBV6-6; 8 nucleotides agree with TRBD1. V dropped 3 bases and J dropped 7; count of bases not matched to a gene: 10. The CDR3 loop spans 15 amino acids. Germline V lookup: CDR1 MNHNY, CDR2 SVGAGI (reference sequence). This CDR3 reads CASSYVAGGEAGYTF. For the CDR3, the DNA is TGTGCCAGCAGTTATGTGGCAGGGGGCGAGGCTGGCTACACCTTC.

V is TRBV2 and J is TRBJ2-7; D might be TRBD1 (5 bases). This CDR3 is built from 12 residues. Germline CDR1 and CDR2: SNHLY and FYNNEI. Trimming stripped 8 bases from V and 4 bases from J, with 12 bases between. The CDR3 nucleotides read TGTGCCAGCGGCGCAGGGCCGTACGAGCAGTACTTC. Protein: CASGAGPYEQYF.

CDR3 in amino acids: CASSLDSVSGELFF. DNA for the CDR3: TGTGCCAGCAGCTTAGATTCGGTGAGCGGGGAGCTGTTTTTT. The chain couples TRBV7-2 to TRBJ2-2; D is undetermined. Germline loops: CDR1 SGHTA, CDR2 FQGNSA. CDR3 length: 14 amino acids. V lost 1 base and J 7 bases, leaving 10 bases between the germline ends. The full variable domain, its missing parts supplied by reference TRBV7-2 and TRBJ2-2, is GAGVSQSPSNKVTEKGKDVELRCDPISGHTALYWYRQSLGQGLEFLIYFQGNSAPDKSGLPSDRFSAERTGGSVSTLTIQRTQQEDSAVYLCASSLDSVSGELFFGEGSRLTVL.

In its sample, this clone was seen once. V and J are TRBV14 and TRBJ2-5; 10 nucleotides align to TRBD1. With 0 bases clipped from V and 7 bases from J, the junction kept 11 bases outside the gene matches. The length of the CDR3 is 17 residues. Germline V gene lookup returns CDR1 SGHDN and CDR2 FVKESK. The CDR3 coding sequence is TGTGCCAGCAGCCAAGAAGGCCTGTTTCGACAGGGGGCGACCCAGTACTTC. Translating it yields CASSQEGLFRQGATQYF.

The CDR3 nucleotides read TGTGCCAGCGGGGACAGGAGCTCCTACGAGCAGTACTTC. The encoded protein is CASGDRSSYEQYF. The chain uses TRBV2 and TRBJ2-7; 8 nucleotides align to TRBD1. The length of the CDR3 is 13 residues. The J segment lost 0 bases and the V segment lost 8 bases, leaving 3 bases of the junction unmatched. Germline V lookup: CDR1 SNHLY, CDR2 FYNNEI. The full variable domain, rest sourced from reference TRBV2 and TRBJ2-7, is EPEVTQTPSHQVTQMGQEVILRCVPISNHLYFYWYRQILGQKVEFLVSFYNNEISEKSEIFDDQFSVERPDGSNFTLKIRSTKLEDSAMYFCASGDRSSYEQYFGPGTRLTVT.

This CDR3 reads CASSPTGGGTEAFF. Written as DNA, the CDR3 is TGTGCCAGCAGCCCAACAGGGGGAGGCACTGAAGCTTTCTTT. The rearrangement joins TRBV9 to TRBJ1-1; 8 bases align to TRBD1. CDR1 and CDR2 (germline): SGDLS, YYNGEE. The CDR3 is 14 amino acids. After removal of 4 bases from V and 4 bases from J, the junction contained 6 bases not matched to a gene. The full variable domain, in which reference TRBV9 and TRBJ1-1 provide the parts outside the CDR3, is DSGVTQTPKHLITATGQRVTLRCSPRSGDLSVYWYQQSLDQGLQFLIQYYNGEERAKGNILERFSAQQFPDLHSELNLSSLELGDSALYFCASSPTGGGTEAFFGQGTRLTVV.

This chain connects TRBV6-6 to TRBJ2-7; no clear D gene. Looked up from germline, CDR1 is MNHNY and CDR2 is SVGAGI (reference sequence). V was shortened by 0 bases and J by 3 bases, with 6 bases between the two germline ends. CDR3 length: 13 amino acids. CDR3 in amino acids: CASSYSTDYEQYF. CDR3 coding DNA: TGTGCCAGCAGTTACTCAACAGACTACGAGCAGTACTTC.

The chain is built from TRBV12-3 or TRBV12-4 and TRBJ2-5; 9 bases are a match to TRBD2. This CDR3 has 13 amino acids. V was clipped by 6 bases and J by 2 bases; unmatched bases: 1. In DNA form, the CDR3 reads TGTGCCAGCAGAGCGGGGGGTCAAGAGACCCAGTACTTC. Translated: CASRAGGQETQYF.

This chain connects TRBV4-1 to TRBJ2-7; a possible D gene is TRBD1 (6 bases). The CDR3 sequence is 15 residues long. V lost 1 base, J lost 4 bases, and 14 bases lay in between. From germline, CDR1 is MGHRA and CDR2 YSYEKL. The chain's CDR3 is CASSQGEAGVYEQYF. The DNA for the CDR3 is TGCGCCAGCAGCCAAGGAGAAGCAGGGGTATACGAGCAGTACTTC.

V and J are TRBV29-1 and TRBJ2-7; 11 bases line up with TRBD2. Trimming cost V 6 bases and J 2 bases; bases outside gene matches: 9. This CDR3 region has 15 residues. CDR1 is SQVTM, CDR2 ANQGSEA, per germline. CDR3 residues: CSVLLLAGGAYEQYF. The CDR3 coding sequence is TGCAGCGTCCTTCTGCTAGCGGGGGGTGCCTACGAGCAGTACTTC.

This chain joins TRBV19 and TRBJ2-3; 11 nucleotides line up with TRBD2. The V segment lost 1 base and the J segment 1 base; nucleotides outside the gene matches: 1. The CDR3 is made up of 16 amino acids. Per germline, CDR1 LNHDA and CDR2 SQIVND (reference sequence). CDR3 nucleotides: TGTGCCAGTAGTATAGGGGGACTAGCGGGCACAGATACGCAGTATTTT. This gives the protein CASSIGGLAGTDTQYF.

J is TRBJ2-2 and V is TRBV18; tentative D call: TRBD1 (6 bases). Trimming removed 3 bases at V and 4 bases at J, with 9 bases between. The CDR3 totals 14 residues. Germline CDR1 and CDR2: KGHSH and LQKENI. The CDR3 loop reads CASSPQTGTGELFF. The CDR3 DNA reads TGTGCCAGCTCACCGCAGACAGGCACCGGGGAGCTGTTTTTT.

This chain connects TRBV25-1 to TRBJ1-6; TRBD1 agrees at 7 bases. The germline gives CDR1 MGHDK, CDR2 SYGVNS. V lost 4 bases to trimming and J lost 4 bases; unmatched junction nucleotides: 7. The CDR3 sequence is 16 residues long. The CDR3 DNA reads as TGTGCCAGCAGTGGCCGACTACAGGGGTATAATTCACCCCTCCACTTT. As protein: CASSGRLQGYNSPLHF.

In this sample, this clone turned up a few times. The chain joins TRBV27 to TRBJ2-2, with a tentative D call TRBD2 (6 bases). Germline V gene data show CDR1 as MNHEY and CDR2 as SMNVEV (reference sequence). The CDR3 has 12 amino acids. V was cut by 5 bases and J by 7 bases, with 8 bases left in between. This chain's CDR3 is CASSPGDGELFF. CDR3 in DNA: TGTGCCAGCAGTCCGGGGGACGGGGAGCTGTTTTTT.

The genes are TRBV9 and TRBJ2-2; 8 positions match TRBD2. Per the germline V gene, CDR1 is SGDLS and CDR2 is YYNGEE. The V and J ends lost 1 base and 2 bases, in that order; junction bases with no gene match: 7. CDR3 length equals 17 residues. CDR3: CASSVRNREGNTGELFF. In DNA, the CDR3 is TGTGCCAGCAGCGTAAGAAACCGGGAGGGAAACACCGGGGAGCTGTTTTTT.

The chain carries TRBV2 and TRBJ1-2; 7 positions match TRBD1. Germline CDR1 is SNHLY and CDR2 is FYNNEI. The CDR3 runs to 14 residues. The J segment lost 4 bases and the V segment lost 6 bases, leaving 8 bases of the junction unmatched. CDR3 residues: CASRFPTGTYGYTF. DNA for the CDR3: TGTGCCAGCAGGTTCCCGACAGGGACCTATGGCTACACCTTC.

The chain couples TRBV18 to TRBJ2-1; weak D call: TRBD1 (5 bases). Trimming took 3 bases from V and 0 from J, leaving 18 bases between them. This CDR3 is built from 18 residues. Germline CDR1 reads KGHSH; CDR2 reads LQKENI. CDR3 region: CASSPLGDSPSSYNEQFF. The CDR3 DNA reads TGTGCCAGCTCACCGCTAGGCGACAGTCCCAGCTCCTACAATGAGCAGTTCTTC. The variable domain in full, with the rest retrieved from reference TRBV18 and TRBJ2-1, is NAGVMQNPRHLVRRRGQEARLRCSPMKGHSHVYWYRQLPEEGLKFMVYLQKENIIDESGMPKERFSAEFPKEGPSILRIQQVVRGDSAAYFCASSPLGDSPSSYNEQFFGPGTRLTVL.

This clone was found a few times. The CDR3 reads CASRPSGASYEQYF. In DNA, the CDR3 is TGTGCCAGCAGGCCTTCAGGGGCCTCATACGAGCAGTACTTC. This rearrangement joins TRBV3-1 (or the pseudogene TRBV3-2) to TRBJ2-7; D possibly corresponds to TRBD1 (6 bases). Germline-derived CDR1 and CDR2 are LGHDT and YNNKEL (reference sequence). This CDR3 has 14 amino acids. Trimming cost V 6 bases and J 4 bases, with 16 bases left between them.

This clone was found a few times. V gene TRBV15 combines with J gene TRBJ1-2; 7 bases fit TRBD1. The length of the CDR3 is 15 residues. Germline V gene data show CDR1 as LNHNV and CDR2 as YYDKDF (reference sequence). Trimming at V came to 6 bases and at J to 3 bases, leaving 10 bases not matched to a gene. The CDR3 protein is CATRAFGQDHYGYTF. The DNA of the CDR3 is TGTGCCACCAGAGCCTTTGGACAGGACCACTATGGCTACACCTTC.

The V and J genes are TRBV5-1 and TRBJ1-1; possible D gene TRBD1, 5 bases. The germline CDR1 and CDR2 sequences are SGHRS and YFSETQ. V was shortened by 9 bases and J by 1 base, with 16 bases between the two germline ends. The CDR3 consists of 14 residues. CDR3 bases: TGCGCCACCTCCAAGTCGGACACGAACACTGAAGCTTTCTTT. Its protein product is CATSKSDTNTEAFF.

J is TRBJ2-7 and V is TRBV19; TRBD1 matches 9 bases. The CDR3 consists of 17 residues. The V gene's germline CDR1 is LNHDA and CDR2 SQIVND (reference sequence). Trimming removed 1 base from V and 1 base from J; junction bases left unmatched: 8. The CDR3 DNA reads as TGTGCCAGTAGTATAGGCCTTCCCGGGACAGGGTCCTACGAGCAGTACTTC. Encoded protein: CASSIGLPGTGSYEQYF.

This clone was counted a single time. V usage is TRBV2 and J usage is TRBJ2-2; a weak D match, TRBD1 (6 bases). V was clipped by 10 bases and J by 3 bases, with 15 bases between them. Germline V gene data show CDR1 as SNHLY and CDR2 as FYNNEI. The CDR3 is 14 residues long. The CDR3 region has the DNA TGTGCCACGGGCTGGGGGCCGGACACCGGGGAGCTGTTTTTT. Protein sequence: CATGWGPDTGELFF. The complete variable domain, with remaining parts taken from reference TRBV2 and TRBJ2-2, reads EPEVTQTPSHQVTQMGQEVILRCVPISNHLYFYWYRQILGQKVEFLVSFYNNEISEKSEIFDDQFSVERPDGSNFTLKIRSTKLEDSAMYFCATGWGPDTGELFFGEGSRLTVL.

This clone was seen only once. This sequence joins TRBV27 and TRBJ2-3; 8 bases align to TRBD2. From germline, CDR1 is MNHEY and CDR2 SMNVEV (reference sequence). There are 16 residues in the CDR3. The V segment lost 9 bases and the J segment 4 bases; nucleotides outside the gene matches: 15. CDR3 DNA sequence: TGTGCCAGTGAGGAGCTGGGAACGGGGGGGGCAGATACGCAGTATTTT. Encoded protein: CASEELGTGGADTQYF.